This T cell receptor (beta chain) was sequenced for a study of CD8 T cells in ankylosing spondylitis. Study results and caveats: A TCR beta motif of about eight highly homologous variants appeared characteristic of ankylosing spondylitis blood.

TCRdb ran MiXCR on the 5' RACE reads and lists one entry per CDR3 protein. The sample includes fewer than 450,000 distinct CDR3 sequences, 17% of them seen just once. The CDR3 covers 16 residues. The germline gives CDR1 SGHRS, CDR2 YFSETQ. The V segment lost 4 bases and the J segment 5 bases; nucleotides outside the gene matches: 7. This clonotype has only a few counts. The antigen remains unidentified. V gene TRBV5-1 combines with J gene TRBJ2-2; 11 bases line up with TRBD1. The source material was blood, either unsorted or a sorted T cell fraction (not recorded which). This sequence originates from a male donor with ankylosing spondylitis. The CDR3, as DNA: TGCGCCAGCAGCCTGGGACAGGGGGTATCAACCGGGGAGCTGTTTTTT. It is translated as CASSLGQGVSTGELFF.